The 2 T cell receptor beta chains in this list originate from one sample, sequenced in a study of glioma-infiltrating T cells after dendritic cell vaccination. Clones were read by immunoSEQ multiplex PCR, and TCRdb kept only the in-frame ones, dropping some. The data show fewer than 90,000 clones, about four fifths seen once. The time point: after dendritic cell vaccination, including at tumor progression/relapse. Sample: blood, taken after dendritic cell vaccination. The source of these receptors is a human donor with glioblastoma.

This clone was counted a single time. CDR3 region: CASTEGRNSYEQYF. The CDR3 coding sequence is TGTGCCAGCACGGAGGGACGGAACTCTTACGAGCAGTACTTC. The chain carries TRBV5-6 and TRBJ2-7; maybe TRBD2 (6 bases). Trimming removed 6 bases from V and 4 bases from J, with 17 bases in between. CDR1 is SGHDT, CDR2 YYEEEE, per germline. The CDR3 has 14 residues.

The chain has TRBV6-6 and TRBJ2-7, with D uncertain. CDR1 and CDR2 (germline): MNHNY, SVGAGI (reference sequence). Trimming left V 5 bases short and J 3 bases short, with 14 bases between. This CDR3 has 14 amino acids. DNA for the CDR3: TGTGCCAGCAGTCCCTCTACGGGTTACTACGAGCAGTACTTC. This encodes CASSPSTGYYEQYF.